One and the same sample provided the 19 T cell receptor beta chains below, sequenced in a study of T cell clonotyping in hematopoietic cell transplantation. The protocol was immunoSEQ multiplex PCR, while the TCRdb copy is restricted to in-frame clones and leaves out a portion. The sample contains about 41,000 clones, roughly 96% of which appear only once. The material sequenced was peripheral blood mononuclear cells. The receptors stem from a man younger than 45 in good health. Some clones in this sample may be carry-over from other donors' samples.

The chain links TRBV9 to TRBJ1-2, with D possibly being TRBD1 (5 bases). The CDR3 is made up of 15 amino acids. With 4 bases removed from V and 0 bases from J, the gap between germline ends came to 13 bases. Germline V lookup: CDR1 SGDLS, CDR2 YYNGEE. The DNA of the CDR3 is TGTGCCAGCAGCCAGTATGGGACGTCTAACTATGGCTACACCTTC. Amino acid sequence: CASSQYGTSNYGYTF.

The chain carries TRBV7-6 and TRBJ2-2, with 7 bases lining up with TRBD1. CDR3 size: 17 residues. J lost 2 bases, V lost 5 bases, and 11 bases had no gene match. Germline V gene lookup returns CDR1 SGHVS and CDR2 FNYEAQ. CDR3 residues: CASSNRQGVANTGELFF. For the CDR3, the DNA is TGTGCCAGCAGCAACCGACAGGGTGTCGCTAACACCGGGGAGCTGTTTTTT.

This chain joins TRBV5-8 and TRBJ2-3, with D maybe TRBD1 (6 bases). Germline CDR1 SGHTS, CDR2 YDEGEE. Trimming shortened V by 0 bases and J by 6 bases, and 20 bases separated the two germline ends. This CDR3 has 17 residues. As DNA, the CDR3 is TGTGCCAGCAGCTTGGCCGGGACACTACTCTCGGCGGATACGCAGTATTTT. It translates to CASSLAGTLLSADTQYF.

The rearrangement joins TRBV27 to TRBJ1-5, with D possibly TRBD1 on 6 matching bases. The germline V gene has CDR1 MNHEY and CDR2 SMNVEV (reference sequence). The CDR3 runs to 15 residues. The V gene lost 7 bases and the J gene lost 3 bases, with 16 bases spanning the gap. The DNA for the CDR3 is TGTGCCAGCACTCCCCAGGGGAGATACAATCAGCCCCAGCATTTT. It specifies CASTPQGRYNQPQHF.

This clone was recorded once. This chain joins TRBV19 and TRBJ2-3; no definite D call. Between the trimmed V and J ends, which lost 3 bases and 4 bases, there was a span of 14 bases. Germline values: CDR1 LNHDA, CDR2 SQIVND (reference sequence). The CDR3 contains 15 residues. Here the CDR3 reads CASSMTAEWADTQYF. Written as DNA, the CDR3 is TGTGCCAGTAGTATGACGGCAGAGTGGGCAGATACGCAGTATTTT.

The rearrangement links TRBV6-6 to TRBJ1-2, with 8 positions matching TRBD1. V dropped 5 bases and J dropped 4; count of bases not matched to a gene: 6. CDR1 and CDR2 from the germline V gene are MNHNY and SVGAGI (reference sequence). This CDR3 is 14 amino acids long. The CDR3 spells CASSDYRGSYGYTF. CDR3 nucleotide sequence: TGTGCCAGCAGTGACTACAGGGGGAGCTATGGCTACACCTTC.

The V and J genes are TRBV27 and TRBJ2-1; D not resolved. Germline CDR1 is MNHEY and CDR2 is SMNVEV (reference sequence). Trimming took 2 bases from V and 14 from J, leaving 16 bases between them. The CDR3 totals 13 residues. CDR3 amino acids: CASSLMAYSAEFF. The CDR3 nucleotides are TGTGCCAGCAGTTTAATGGCGTACAGCGCGGAGTTCTTC.

The chain has TRBV5-1 and TRBJ2-3, with D hard to call. The CDR3 totals 12 residues. Trimming removed 2 bases at V and 0 bases at J, with 1 base between. The germline V gene encodes CDR1 SGHRS and CDR2 YFSETQ. DNA of the CDR3: TGCGCCAGCAGCTTTAGCACAGATACGCAGTATTTT. Its translation is CASSFSTDTQYF.

This chain connects TRBV6-1 to TRBJ1-2; D ambiguous. The CDR3 is 14 amino acids. The V end was cut by 4 bases, the J end by 6 bases, with 15 bases between. Looked up from germline, CDR1 is MNHNS and CDR2 is SASEGT. This CDR3 reads CASSAIRTVDGYTF. DNA for the CDR3: TGTGCCAGCAGTGCTATCCGGACGGTGGATGGCTACACCTTC.

This chain joins TRBV27 and TRBJ1-1; no firm D call. V was clipped by 4 bases and J by 8 bases, with 14 bases between them. Germline assignment: CDR1 MNHEY and CDR2 SMNVEV (reference sequence). There are 13 residues in the CDR3. DNA for the CDR3: TGTGCCAGCAGTTGGACTAAACTTACCGAAGCTTTCTTT. This encodes CASSWTKLTEAFF.

The chain joins TRBV7-6 to TRBJ2-1; 7 nucleotides match TRBD2. This CDR3 spans 16 amino acids. Germline V lookup: CDR1 SGHVS, CDR2 FNYEAQ. The V gene end was trimmed by 3 bases and the J gene end by 9 bases; junction bases not matched to a gene: 14. Here the CDR3 reads CASSFTMGTTLGEQFF. The DNA for the CDR3 is TGTGCCAGCAGCTTCACGATGGGGACTACCCTCGGTGAGCAGTTCTTC.

The rearrangement uses TRBV7-2 and TRBJ2-1; 7 positions match TRBD2. J gave up 8 bases and V 0 bases, and 1 base lay outside the gene matches. From germline, CDR1 is SGHTA and CDR2 FQGNSA. The CDR3 has 13 residues. As DNA, the CDR3 is TGTGCCAGCAGCTTAGCGGGGGGGTATGAGCAGTTCTTC. The encoded protein is CASSLAGGYEQFF. The full variable domain, with the rest looked up from reference TRBV7-2 and TRBJ2-1, is GAGVSQSPSNKVTEKGKDVELRCDPISGHTALYWYRQSLGQGLEFLIYFQGNSAPDKSGLPSDRFSAERTGGSVSTLTIQRTQQEDSAVYLCASSLAGGYEQFFGPGTRLTVL.

V is TRBV7-8 and J is TRBJ2-7, with a possible D match to TRBD1 (5 bases). This CDR3 comprises 14 residues. V was pared by 1 base and J by 4 bases, with 11 bases between. Germline-derived CDR1 and CDR2 are SGHVS and FQNEAQ. CDR3 sequence reads: CASSLGQGRYEQYF. The DNA of the CDR3 is TGTGCCAGCAGCTTAGGGCAGGGAAGGTACGAGCAGTACTTC.

The CDR3 region is CASSWDSNQPQHF. In nucleotides, the CDR3 is TGTGCCAGCAGTTGGGACAGCAATCAGCCCCAGCATTTT. The V and J genes are TRBV6-5 and TRBJ1-5; D is possibly TRBD1 (5 bases). The CDR3 consists of 13 residues. From germline, CDR1 is MNHEY and CDR2 SVGAGI. The ends were cut back, 4 bases at V and 1 base at J, with 5 bases in the middle.

This sequence joins TRBV19 and TRBJ1-5, with D perhaps TRBD1 (5 bases). The germline V and J ends were trimmed by 3 bases and 0 bases, with 9 bases remaining between them. Germline CDR1 is LNHDA and CDR2 is SQIVND (reference sequence). This CDR3 contains 15 residues. DNA for the CDR3: TGTGCCAGTAGTATGGGGGATAATAGCAATCAGCCCCAGCATTTT. Its protein is CASSMGDNSNQPQHF.

Here the CDR3 reads CASRGQGLNTGELFF. As DNA, the CDR3 is TGTGCCAGCAGGGGACAGGGGTTAAACACCGGGGAGCTGTTTTTT. The chain is built from TRBV2 and TRBJ2-2, with 10 bases that match TRBD1. J lost 2 bases, V lost 6 bases, and 3 bases had no gene match. From germline, CDR1 is SNHLY and CDR2 FYNNEI. CDR3 length: 15 residues.

The J gene is TRBJ2-3, the V gene TRBV5-1; a possible D gene is TRBD1 (8 bases). The CDR3 is 18 amino acids. Germline CDR1 SGHRS, CDR2 YFSETQ. The V end lost 4 bases, the J end lost 2 bases, and 23 bases lay between the germline ends. The CDR3 spells CASSPSGTGRGATDTQYF. DNA of the CDR3: TGCGCCAGCAGCCCCAGCGGGACAGGTAGGGGGGCCACAGATACGCAGTATTTT.

This rearrangement joins TRBV7-8 to TRBJ2-1; D assignment may be TRBD1 or TRBD2 (5 bases each). The ends were cut back, 5 bases at V and 9 bases at J, with 17 bases in the middle. The CDR3 covers 14 residues. Germline V CDR1 and CDR2: SGHVS, FQNEAQ. Here the CDR3 DNA reads TGTGCCAGCAGCCCCGACTCCGTTGGGGGTGAGCAGTTCTTC. Translation gives CASSPDSVGGEQFF.

J is TRBJ2-2 and V is TRBV7-6; TRBD1 agrees at 9 bases. V was clipped by 5 bases and J by 3 bases; unmatched bases: 4. Per germline, CDR1 SGHVS and CDR2 FNYEAQ. The CDR3 contains 15 residues. CDR3 region: CASSRWTGDTGELFF. CDR3 coding DNA: TGTGCCAGCAGCCGATGGACAGGGGACACCGGGGAGCTGTTTTTT. Together with reference TRBV7-6 and TRBJ2-2, the CDR3 gives the full variable domain: GAGVSQSPRYKVTKRGQDVALRCDPISGHVSLYWYRQALGQGPEFLTYFNYEAQQDKSGLPNDRFSAERPEGSISTLTIQRTEQRDSAMYRCASSRWTGDTGELFFGEGSRLTVL.